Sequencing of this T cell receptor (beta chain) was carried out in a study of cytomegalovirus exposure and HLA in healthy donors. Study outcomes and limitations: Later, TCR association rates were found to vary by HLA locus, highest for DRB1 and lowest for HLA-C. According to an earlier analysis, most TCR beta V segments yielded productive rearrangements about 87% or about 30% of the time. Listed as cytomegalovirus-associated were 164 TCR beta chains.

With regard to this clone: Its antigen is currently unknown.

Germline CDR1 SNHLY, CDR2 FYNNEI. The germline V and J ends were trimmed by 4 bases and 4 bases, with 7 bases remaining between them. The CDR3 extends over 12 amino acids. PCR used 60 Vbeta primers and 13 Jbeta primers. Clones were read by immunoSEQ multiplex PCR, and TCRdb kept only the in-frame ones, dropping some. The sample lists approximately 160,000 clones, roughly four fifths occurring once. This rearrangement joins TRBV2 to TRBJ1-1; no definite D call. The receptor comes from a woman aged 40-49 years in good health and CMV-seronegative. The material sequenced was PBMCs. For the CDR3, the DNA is TGTGCCAGCAGTGGGGAGGTCACTGAAGCTTTCTTT. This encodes CASSGEVTEAFF.